Presented here are 13 T cell receptor beta chains from one specimen sequenced in a study of beta chain features in type 1 diabetes. Overall study findings and caveats: All four CD4+ subsets of Type 1 diabetes patients contained TCRB CDR3s that were moderately but significantly shorter.

Since all of the isolated RNA was reverse transcribed, expressed TCRB transcripts were what got sequenced. Here immunoSEQ multiplex PCR was the method, and the copy in TCRdb shows in-frame clones only, minus some. This sample has about 400,000 clones; roughly 12% occur once, and the top ten carry about 0.01%. These receptors have no identified antigens. The sample taken for sequencing was naive CD4+ T cells from blood. Receptor source: a woman aged 18-29 years with type 1 diabetes.

A few counts support this clone. The V call is TRBV2, the J call TRBJ1-6; weak D call: TRBD1 (5 bases). Germline CDR1 and CDR2: SNHLY and FYNNEI. The CDR3 has 14 residues. V was cut by 5 bases and J by 7 bases, with 12 bases left in between. CDR3 in DNA: TGTGCCAGCAGTTCCCTCGGGGGGAATTCACCCCTCCACTTT. Amino acids: CASSSLGGNSPLHF.

There are a few counts of this clone. The V call is TRBV15, the J call TRBJ2-1; tentatively, D is TRBD2 (6 bases). V was shortened by 0 bases and J by 12 bases, with 12 bases between the two germline ends. The length of the CDR3 is 13 residues. The germline CDR1 and CDR2 sequences are LNHNV and YYDKDF (reference sequence). The CDR3 sequence: CATSRDLPGGQFF. The CDR3 DNA follows: TGTGCCACCAGCAGAGATCTTCCCGGGGGGCAGTTCTTC. The complete variable domain, with remaining parts taken from reference TRBV15 and TRBJ2-1, reads DAMVIQNPRYQVTQFGKPVTLSCSQTLNHNVMYWYQQKSSQAPKLLFHYYDKDFNNEADTPDNFQSRRPNTSFCFLDIRSPGLGDTAMYLCATSRDLPGGQFFGPGTRLTVL.

This rearrangement joins TRBV15 to TRBJ2-2; the D gene is possibly TRBD1 (5 bases). The germline V and J ends were trimmed by 8 bases and 7 bases, with 8 bases remaining between them. Germline V gene data show CDR1 as LNHNV and CDR2 as YYDKDF (reference sequence). The CDR3 length is 11 residues. This CDR3 reads CATQGGGELFF. The CDR3 nucleotides are TGTGCCACCCAGGGCGGCGGGGAGCTGTTTTTT.

This clone was seen once. Other DNA sequences from this sample encode an identical CDR3 as well. The chain joins TRBV27 to TRBJ2-5; tentative D call: TRBD2 (5 bases). Trimming left V 4 bases short and J 4 bases short, with 7 bases between. CDR1 and CDR2 (germline): MNHEY, SMNVEV (reference sequence). The CDR3 is made up of 12 amino acids. The CDR3 is CASSSRGETQYF. In nucleotides, the CDR3 is TGTGCCAGCAGTTCCCGGGGAGAGACCCAGTACTTC.

This clone was counted between two and nine times. The CDR3 spells CASSLQGPTYNEQFF. Written as DNA, the CDR3 is TGTGCCAGCAGCTTACAGGGTCCGACCTACAATGAGCAGTTCTTC. This sequence joins TRBV7-9 and TRBJ2-1, with a possible D match to TRBD1 (5 bases). Germline V lookup: CDR1 SEHNR, CDR2 FQNEAQ (reference sequence). The CDR3 spans 15 residues. Trimming removed 2 bases at V and 2 bases at J, with 10 bases between.

This clone occurred a few times. V gene TRBV25-1 combines with J gene TRBJ2-5; TRBD2 is a possible D gene (7 bases). The germline V gene encodes CDR1 MGHDK and CDR2 SYGVNS. This CDR3 has 13 amino acids. The V end was cut by 4 bases, the J end by 4 bases, with 10 bases between. In DNA form, the CDR3 reads TGTGCCAGCAGTGCGGCGGGGGCAGAGACCCAGTACTTC. It encodes CASSAAGAETQYF.

J is TRBJ2-7 and V is TRBV28, with 7 positions matching TRBD1. The CDR3 spans 13 residues. After removal of 6 bases from V and 6 bases from J, the junction contained 8 bases not matched to a gene. Looked up from germline, CDR1 is MDHEN and CDR2 is SYDVKM. The CDR3 nucleotides are TGTGCCAGCAGCCGGGACAGAGGGCTCGAGCAGTACTTC. It is translated as CASSRDRGLEQYF.

The chain couples TRBV4-3 to TRBJ2-1; 11 positions match TRBD2. Trimming cost V 2 bases and J 5 bases; bases outside gene matches: 2. Germline values: CDR1 LGHNA, CDR2 YSLEER. The CDR3 is made up of 15 amino acids. Here the CDR3 reads CASSQLAGGHNEQFF. The CDR3 DNA reads as TGCGCCAGCAGCCAACTAGCGGGAGGCCACAATGAGCAGTTCTTC.

The chain uses TRBV7-6 and TRBJ1-1; 8 bases fit TRBD1. Germline CDR1 is SGHVS and CDR2 is FNYEAQ. CDR3 size: 15 residues. Trimming at V came to 4 bases and at J to 1 base, leaving 5 bases not matched to a gene. The DNA of the CDR3 is TGTGCCAGCAGCTATTCCGGACAGGGGAACACTGAAGCTTTCTTT. Translating gives CASSYSGQGNTEAFF.

This chain uses TRBV9 with TRBJ2-1; unclear D gene. The CDR3 is 13 residues long. V lost 4 bases to trimming and J lost 6 bases, with 11 bases between them. Germline CDR1 is SGDLS and CDR2 is YYNGEE. The CDR3 is CASSPRMSNEQFF. The CDR3 DNA reads TGTGCCAGCAGCCCGAGGATGTCCAATGAGCAGTTCTTC.

This clone has a handful of counts. V usage is TRBV25-1 and J usage is TRBJ2-7, with 11 bases that match TRBD1. This CDR3 has 14 residues. Trimming cost V 7 bases and J 3 bases; bases outside gene matches: 5. Germline values: CDR1 MGHDK, CDR2 SYGVNS. CDR3 in DNA: TGTGCCAGCATCTCCGGGACAGGGGGCTACGAGCAGTACTTC. Amino acid sequence: CASISGTGGYEQYF.

In its sample, this clone was seen a few times. The chain carries TRBV7-3 and TRBJ2-4, with TRBD2 matching 11 bases. Germline CDR1 SGHTA, CDR2 FQGTGA. The CDR3 extends over 15 amino acids. V gave up 0 bases and J gave up 6 bases; unmatched junction bases: 1. The CDR3, as DNA: TGTGCCAGCAGCTTAACCCTAGCGGGGGGAAACATTCAGTACTTC. Protein product: CASSLTLAGGNIQYF. Drawing the rest from reference TRBV7-3 and TRBJ2-4, the complete variable domain is GAGVSQTPSNKVTEKGKYVELRCDPISGHTALYWYRQSLGQGPEFLIYFQGTGAADDSGLPNDRFFAVRPEGSVSTLKIQRTERGDSAVYLCASSLTLAGGNIQYFGAGTRLSVL.

Only a few counts were recorded for this clone. The V and J genes are TRBV30 and TRBJ2-2, with D hard to call. The length of the CDR3 is 13 residues. CDR1 is GTSNPN, CDR2 SVGIG, per germline (reference sequence). V lost 1 base, J lost 6 bases, and 9 bases lay in between. The CDR3 spells CAWSGDTPGELFF. The CDR3 DNA reads as TGTGCCTGGAGTGGAGACACCCCCGGGGAGCTGTTTTTT.